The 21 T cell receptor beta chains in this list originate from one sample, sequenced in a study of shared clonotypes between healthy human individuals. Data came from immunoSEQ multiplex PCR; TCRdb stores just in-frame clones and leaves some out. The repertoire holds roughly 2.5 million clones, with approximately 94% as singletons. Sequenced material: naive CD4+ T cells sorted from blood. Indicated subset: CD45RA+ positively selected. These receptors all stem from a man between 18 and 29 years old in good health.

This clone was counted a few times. CDR3 loop: CAWSVFSSLNTEAFF. DNA for the CDR3: TGTGCCTGGAGTGTCTTCAGCAGCTTGAACACTGAAGCTTTCTTT. The rearrangement uses TRBV30 and TRBJ1-1; D remains unclear. The CDR3 extends over 15 amino acids. Trimming cost V 0 bases and J 0 bases, with 11 bases left between them. Germline loops: CDR1 GTSNPN, CDR2 SVGIG (reference sequence).

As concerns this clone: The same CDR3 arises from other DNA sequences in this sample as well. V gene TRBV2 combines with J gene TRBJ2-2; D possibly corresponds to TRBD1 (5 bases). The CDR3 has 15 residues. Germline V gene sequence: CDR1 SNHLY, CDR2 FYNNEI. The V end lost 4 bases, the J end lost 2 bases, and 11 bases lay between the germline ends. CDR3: CASSARTGNTGELFF. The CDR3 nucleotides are TGTGCCAGCAGTGCACGTACAGGAAACACCGGGGAGCTGTTTTTT.

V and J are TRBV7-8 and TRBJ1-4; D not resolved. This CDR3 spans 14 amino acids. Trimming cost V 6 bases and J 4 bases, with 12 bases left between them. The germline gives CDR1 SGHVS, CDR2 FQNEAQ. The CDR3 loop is CASRGGLLNEKLFF. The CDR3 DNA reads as TGTGCCAGCAGGGGAGGACTCCTTAATGAAAAACTGTTTTTT.

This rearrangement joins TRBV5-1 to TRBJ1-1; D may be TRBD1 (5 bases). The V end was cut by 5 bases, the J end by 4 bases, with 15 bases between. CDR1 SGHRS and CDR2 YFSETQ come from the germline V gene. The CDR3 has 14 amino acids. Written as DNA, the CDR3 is TGCGCCAGCAGTTTACAGGATTTGGTCACTGAAGCTTTCTTT. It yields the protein CASSLQDLVTEAFF.

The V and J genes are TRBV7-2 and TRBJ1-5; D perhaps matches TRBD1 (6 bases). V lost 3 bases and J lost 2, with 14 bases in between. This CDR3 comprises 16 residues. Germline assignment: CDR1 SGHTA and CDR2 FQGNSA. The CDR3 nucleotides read TGTGCCAGCAGCTTGATGACACAGGGTGGCAATCAGCCCCAGCATTTT. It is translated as CASSLMTQGGNQPQHF.

CDR3 residues: CASSLAQGRYEQYF. The DNA of the CDR3 is TGTGCCAGCAGCTTGGCACAGGGTAGGTACGAGCAGTACTTC. The rearrangement uses TRBV5-4 and TRBJ2-7; a weak D match, TRBD1 (6 bases). The CDR3 covers 14 residues. V was clipped by 0 bases and J by 4 bases, with 11 bases between them. Germline V CDR1 and CDR2: SGHNT, YYREEE (reference sequence). Variable domain in full (rest from reference TRBV5-4 and TRBJ2-7): ETGVTQSPTHLIKTRGQQVTLRCSSQSGHNTVSWYQQALGQGPQFIFQYYREEENGRGNFPPRFSGLQFPNYSSELNVNALELDDSALYLCASSLAQGRYEQYFGPGTRLTVT.

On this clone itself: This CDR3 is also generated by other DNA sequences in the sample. CDR3 nucleotides: TGTGCCAGCTCACCACCCGGGACAGGCTCCTACGAGCAGTACTTC. Translating it yields CASSPPGTGSYEQYF. V gene TRBV18 combines with J gene TRBJ2-7, with TRBD1 identical over 8 bases. The length of the CDR3 is 15 residues. Germline V CDR1 and CDR2: KGHSH, LQKENI. The trim removed 0 bases at V and 0 bases at J, leaving 1 base unmatched.

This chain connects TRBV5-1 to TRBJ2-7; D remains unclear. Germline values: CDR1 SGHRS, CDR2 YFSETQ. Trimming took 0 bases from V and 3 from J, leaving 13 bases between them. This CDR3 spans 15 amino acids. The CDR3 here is CASSLDPAIIYEQYF. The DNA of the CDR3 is TGCGCCAGCAGCTTGGATCCGGCAATTATCTACGAGCAGTACTTC.

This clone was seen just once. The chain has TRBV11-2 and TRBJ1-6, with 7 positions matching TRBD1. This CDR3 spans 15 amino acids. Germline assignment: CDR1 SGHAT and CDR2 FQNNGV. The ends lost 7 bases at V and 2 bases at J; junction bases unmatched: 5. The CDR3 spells CASTKTGAYNSPLHF. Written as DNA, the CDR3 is TGTGCCAGCACTAAAACAGGGGCCTATAATTCACCCCTCCACTTT. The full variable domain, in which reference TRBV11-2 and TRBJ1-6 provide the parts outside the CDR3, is EAGVAQSPRYKIIEKRQSVAFWCNPISGHATLYWYQQILGQGPKLLIQFQNNGVVDDSQLPKDRFSAERLKGVDSTLKIQPAKLEDSAVYLCASTKTGAYNSPLHFGNGTRLTVT.

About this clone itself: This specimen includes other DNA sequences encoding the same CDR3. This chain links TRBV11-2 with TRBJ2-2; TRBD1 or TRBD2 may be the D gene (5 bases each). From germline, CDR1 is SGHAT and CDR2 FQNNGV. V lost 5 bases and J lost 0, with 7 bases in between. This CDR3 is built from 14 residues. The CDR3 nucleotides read TGTGCCAGCAGCCCGGGGCCGAACACCGGGGAGCTGTTTTTT. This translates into CASSPGPNTGELFF.

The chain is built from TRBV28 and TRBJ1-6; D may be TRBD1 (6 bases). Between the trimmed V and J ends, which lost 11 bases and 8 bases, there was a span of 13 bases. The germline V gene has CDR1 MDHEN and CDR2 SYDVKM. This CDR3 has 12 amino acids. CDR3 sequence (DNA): TGTGCCGTAGGGGGGGAATATTCACCCCTCCACTTT. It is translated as CAVGGEYSPLHF.

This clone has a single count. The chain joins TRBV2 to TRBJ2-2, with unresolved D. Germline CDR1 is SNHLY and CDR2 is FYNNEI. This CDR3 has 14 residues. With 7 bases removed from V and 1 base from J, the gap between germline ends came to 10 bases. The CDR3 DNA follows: TGTGCCAGCATCTCTAGAGTGAACACCGGGGAGCTGTTTTTT. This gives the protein CASISRVNTGELFF.

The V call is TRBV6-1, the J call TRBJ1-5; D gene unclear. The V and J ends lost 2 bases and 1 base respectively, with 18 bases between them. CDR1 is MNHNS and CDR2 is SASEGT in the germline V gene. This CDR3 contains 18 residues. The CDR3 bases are TGTGCCAGCAGTGAATTTTCTCCGGCCGGGCTCAGCAATCAGCCCCAGCATTTT. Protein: CASSEFSPAGLSNQPQHF.

The CDR3 region is CASRMRQLTNYGYTF. CDR3 nucleotide sequence: TGTGCCAGCAGGATGCGACAGCTTACTAACTATGGCTACACCTTC. The chain links TRBV6-1 to TRBJ1-2, with D maybe TRBD1 (5 bases). Looked up from germline, CDR1 is MNHNS and CDR2 is SASEGT. Deletions cut 6 bases from V and 0 bases from J, with 14 bases between. The CDR3 has 15 amino acids.

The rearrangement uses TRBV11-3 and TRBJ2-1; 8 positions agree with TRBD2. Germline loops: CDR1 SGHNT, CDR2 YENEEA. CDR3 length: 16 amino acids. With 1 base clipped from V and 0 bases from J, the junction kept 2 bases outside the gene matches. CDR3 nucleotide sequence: TGTGCCAGCAGCTTAGGTGGGACTAGCTCCTACAATGAGCAGTTCTTC. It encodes CASSLGGTSSYNEQFF.

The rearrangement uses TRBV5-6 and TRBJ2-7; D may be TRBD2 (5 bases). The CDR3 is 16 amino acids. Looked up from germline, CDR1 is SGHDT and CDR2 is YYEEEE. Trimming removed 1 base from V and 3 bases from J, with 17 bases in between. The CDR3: CASSLSGWAALYEQYF. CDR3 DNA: TGTGCCAGCAGCTTGAGCGGTTGGGCAGCTCTCTACGAGCAGTACTTC.

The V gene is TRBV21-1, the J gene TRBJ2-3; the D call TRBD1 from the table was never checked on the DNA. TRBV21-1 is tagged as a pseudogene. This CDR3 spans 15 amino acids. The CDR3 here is CASTTPSRGTDTQYF. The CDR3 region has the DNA TGTGCCAGCACCACCCCATCCAGGGGCACAGATACGCAGTATTTT.

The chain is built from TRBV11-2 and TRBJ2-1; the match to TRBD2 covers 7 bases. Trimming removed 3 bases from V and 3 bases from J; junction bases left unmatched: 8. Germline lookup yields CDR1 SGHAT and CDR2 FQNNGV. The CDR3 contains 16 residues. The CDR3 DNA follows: TGTGCCAGCAGCTTCCGTGGACTAGGGGACTACAATGAGCAGTTCTTC. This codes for CASSFRGLGDYNEQFF. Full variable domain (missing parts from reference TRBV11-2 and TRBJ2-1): EAGVAQSPRYKIIEKRQSVAFWCNPISGHATLYWYQQILGQGPKLLIQFQNNGVVDDSQLPKDRFSAERLKGVDSTLKIQPAKLEDSAVYLCASSFRGLGDYNEQFFGPGTRLTVL.

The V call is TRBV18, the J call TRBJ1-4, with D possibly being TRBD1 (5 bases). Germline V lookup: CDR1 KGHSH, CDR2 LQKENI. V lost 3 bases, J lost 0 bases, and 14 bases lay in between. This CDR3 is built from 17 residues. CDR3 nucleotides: TGTGCCAGCTCACCTTCGACAGTTTATGCAACTAATGAAAAACTGTTTTTT. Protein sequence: CASSPSTVYATNEKLFF.

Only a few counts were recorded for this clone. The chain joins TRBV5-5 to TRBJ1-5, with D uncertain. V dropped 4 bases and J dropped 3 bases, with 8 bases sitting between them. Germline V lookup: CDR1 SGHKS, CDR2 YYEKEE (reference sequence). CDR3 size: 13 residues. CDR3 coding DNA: TGTGCCAGCAGCCCTCAGGACAATCAGCCCCAGCATTTT. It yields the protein CASSPQDNQPQHF.

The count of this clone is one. The CDR3 here is CASSLRGYEGAVDTQYF. CDR3 in DNA: TGTGCCAGCAGTTTAAGAGGGTATGAGGGGGCGGTGGATACGCAGTATTTT. The chain uses TRBV27 and TRBJ2-3, with TRBD1 identical over 7 bases. This CDR3 is built from 17 residues. Per germline, CDR1 MNHEY and CDR2 SMNVEV (reference sequence). The V gene end was trimmed by 2 bases and the J gene end by 6 bases; junction bases not matched to a gene: 14.